The clone carrying this T cell receptor (beta chain) appeared many times. Its antigen is still unknown. Described time point: pre-sensitization, week 0. As to treatment: therapeutic diphenylcyclopropenone sensitization with weekly scalp DPC. TCRdb called the RACE reads again in MiXCR, with one record for every CDR3 protein. The data hold some 84,000 distinct CDR3 sequences, with 8.5% observed a single time. This record comes from a study of human T cells and chemical hapten exposure. Study in general: Mainly, slight library volume differences in the pool made TCR yields vary.

Study-wide points: Compared with pre-sensitization or healthy control sets, expanded TCRs clustered more.

The CDR3 has 12 residues. V was cut by 3 bases and J by 7 bases, with 10 bases left in between. CDR1 is LGHDT, CDR2 YNNKEL, per germline (reference sequence). This sequence originates from a man in his forties with alopecia areata. Some clones in this sample may be carry-over from other donors' samples. This chain connects TRBV3-1 to TRBJ2-7; D is undetermined. The sample was whole blood, taken in connection with sensitization to the hapten diphenylcyclopropenone (DPC). The CDR3 sequence is CASSQGIGEQYV. CDR3 DNA sequence: TGTGCCAGCAGCCAGGGGATAGGGGAGCAGTACGTC.